This record looks at one T cell receptor beta chain sequence and its context. Read data end 3 residues before the CDR3 end; the end is taken from the germline J gene. The data are from a study of T cells in women clearing cervical HPV infection. Assay used: immunoSEQ multiplex PCR; TCRdb lists only in-frame clones, some missing. The sample holds more than 30,000 clones. The germline V gene has CDR1 LNHDA and CDR2 SQIVND (reference sequence). The CDR3 is 17 amino acids. The V segment lost 0 bases and the J segment 0 bases; nucleotides outside the gene matches: 7. The source of this sequence is a woman between 18 and 70 years old with a cervical HPV16 infection that either progressed to CIN3+ or cleared (not recorded which). The specimen was blood buffy coat. The chain links TRBV19 to TRBJ2-7, with 8 positions matching TRBD1. The CDR3 region is CASSIDYGGQDSYEQYF. Incomplete CDR3 DNA: TGTGCCAGTAGTATAGATTACGGGGGACAGGACTCCTACGAG.